The rows below give T cell receptor beta chains drawn from one sample of a study of quantifying T cell responses using KT2 cells. TCRdb recomputed calls from the UMI-ligation and nested PCR reads with MiXCR, one row per CDR3 protein. The table lists 39,000 or so distinct CDR3 sequences, about a sixth of them singletons. The specimen was PBMCs spiked with cells of the T cell clone KT2. The receptors come from a human donor. CDR3s include the opening cysteine and the closing phenylalanine or tryptophan. Each record gives: V gene, clone size, D gene, CDR3 length, J gene, CDR3 DNA, CDR3 protein. D genes are given only for firm matches. Only part of the rows carry a size: once, few, many, or a class if the clone is expanded.

v_call: TRBV7-2; clone_size: once; d_call: -; cdr3_length: 16; j_call: TRBJ2-2; cdr3_nt: TGTGCCAGCAGCTTAGACACCCCTATGAACACCGGGGAGCTGTTTTTT; cdr3_aa: CASSLDTPMNTGELFF
v_call: TRBV12-3/TRBV12-4; clone_size: -; d_call: -; cdr3_length: 15; j_call: TRBJ2-1; cdr3_nt: TGTGCCAGCAGATCCGGGACATCTGGGGCCAATGAGCAGTTCTTC; cdr3_aa: CASRSGTSGANEQFF
v_call: TRBV5-1; clone_size: few; d_call: -; cdr3_length: 16; j_call: TRBJ2-7; cdr3_nt: TGCGCCAGCAGCTTGTGGAGACAGCAGAGCTCCTACGAGCAGTACTTC; cdr3_aa: CASSLWRQQSSYEQYF
v_call: TRBV7-9; clone_size: -; d_call: -; cdr3_length: 15; j_call: TRBJ1-2; cdr3_nt: TGTGCCAGCAGCTTTTCCGGCACGACTAACTATGGCTACACCTTC; cdr3_aa: CASSFSGTTNYGYTF
v_call: TRBV6-1; clone_size: few; d_call: TRBD1; cdr3_length: 14; j_call: TRBJ1-5; cdr3_nt: TGTGCCAGCAGGTCGGGACAGGGGAATCAGCCCCAGCATTTT; cdr3_aa: CASRSGQGNQPQHF
v_call: TRBV11-2; clone_size: few; d_call: -; cdr3_length: 15; j_call: TRBJ1-2; cdr3_nt: TGTGCCAGCAGCTCCCGACTAAGGGCGGGCTATGGCTACACCTTC; cdr3_aa: CASSSRLRAGYGYTF
v_call: TRBV20-1; clone_size: -; d_call: -; cdr3_length: 16; j_call: TRBJ1-5; cdr3_nt: TGCAGTGCTATCACAGGGAGGGCTTATAGCAATCAGCCCCAGCATTTT; cdr3_aa: CSAITGRAYSNQPQHF
v_call: TRBV20-1; clone_size: -; d_call: -; cdr3_length: 12; j_call: TRBJ1-5; cdr3_nt: TGCAGTGCTATCTGGGGGAATCAGCCCCAGCATTTT; cdr3_aa: CSAIWGNQPQHF
v_call: TRBV4-3; clone_size: many; d_call: TRBD2; cdr3_length: 19; j_call: TRBJ2-1; cdr3_nt: TGCGCCAGCAGCCAAGATCTGACTAGCGGGAGTTCCTCCTACAATGAGCAGTTCTTC; cdr3_aa: CASSQDLTSGSSSYNEQFF
v_call: TRBV9; clone_size: -; d_call: TRBD1; cdr3_length: 17; j_call: TRBJ2-2; cdr3_nt: TGTGCCAGCAGCGTAGGTCGGACAGGCGACCACACCGGGGAGCTGTTTTTT; cdr3_aa: CASSVGRTGDHTGELFF
v_call: TRBV3-1; clone_size: -; d_call: TRBD2; cdr3_length: 15; j_call: TRBJ2-1; cdr3_nt: TGTGCCAGCAGCCAAGCGGCTAGCGGGGTTTACGAGCAGTTCTTC; cdr3_aa: CASSQAASGVYEQFF
v_call: TRBV2; clone_size: -; d_call: TRBD1; cdr3_length: 13; j_call: TRBJ2-7; cdr3_nt: TGTGCCAGCAGTGGGACAGGAGACGTGGAGCAGTACTTC; cdr3_aa: CASSGTGDVEQYF
v_call: TRBV5-1; clone_size: -; d_call: -; cdr3_length: 17; j_call: TRBJ2-6; cdr3_nt: TGCGCCAGCAGCTTGGACAACAGGGTGGCCGGGGCCAACGTCCTGACTTTC; cdr3_aa: CASSLDNRVAGANVLTF
v_call: TRBV18; clone_size: few; d_call: TRBD1; cdr3_length: 15; j_call: TRBJ1-1; cdr3_nt: TGTGCCAGCTCGCGGACAGGGTCCATGAACACTGAAGCTTTCTTT; cdr3_aa: CASSRTGSMNTEAFF
v_call: TRBV5-6; clone_size: -; d_call: -; cdr3_length: 14; j_call: TRBJ2-1; cdr3_nt: TGTGCCAGCAGCTTGGCACTAGCCTACAATGAGCAGTTCTTC; cdr3_aa: CASSLALAYNEQFF
v_call: TRBV28; clone_size: -; d_call: -; cdr3_length: 11; j_call: TRBJ1-1; cdr3_nt: TGTGCCAGCGGAACGAGACAGATAGCTTTCTTT; cdr3_aa: CASGTRQIAFF
v_call: TRBV18; clone_size: many; d_call: TRBD1; cdr3_length: 16; j_call: TRBJ2-2; cdr3_nt: TGTGCCAGCTCGTCTAGACAGGGGGCCGAAACCGGGGAGCTGTTTTTT; cdr3_aa: CASSSRQGAETGELFF
v_call: TRBV28; clone_size: -; d_call: TRBD2; cdr3_length: 15; j_call: TRBJ2-2; cdr3_nt: TGTGCCAGCAGTACGGGGGGGCCGGACACCGGGGAGCTGTTTTTT; cdr3_aa: CASSTGGPDTGELFF
v_call: TRBV7-9; clone_size: -; d_call: -; cdr3_length: 15; j_call: TRBJ1-1; cdr3_nt: TGTGCCAGCAGCCATCGGGCCAGGGTGGGGACTGAAGCTTTCTTT; cdr3_aa: CASSHRARVGTEAFF
v_call: TRBV6-5; clone_size: few; d_call: TRBD1; cdr3_length: 14; j_call: TRBJ1-1; cdr3_nt: TGTGCCAGCAGTTACGACAGGGGGAACACTGAAGCTTTCTTT; cdr3_aa: CASSYDRGNTEAFF
v_call: TRBV7-8; clone_size: many; d_call: TRBD1; cdr3_length: 19; j_call: TRBJ2-1; cdr3_nt: TGTGCCAGCAGCTTACGGCTAACCCGGACAGGGGAACAATACAATGAGCAGTTCTTC; cdr3_aa: CASSLRLTRTGEQYNEQFF